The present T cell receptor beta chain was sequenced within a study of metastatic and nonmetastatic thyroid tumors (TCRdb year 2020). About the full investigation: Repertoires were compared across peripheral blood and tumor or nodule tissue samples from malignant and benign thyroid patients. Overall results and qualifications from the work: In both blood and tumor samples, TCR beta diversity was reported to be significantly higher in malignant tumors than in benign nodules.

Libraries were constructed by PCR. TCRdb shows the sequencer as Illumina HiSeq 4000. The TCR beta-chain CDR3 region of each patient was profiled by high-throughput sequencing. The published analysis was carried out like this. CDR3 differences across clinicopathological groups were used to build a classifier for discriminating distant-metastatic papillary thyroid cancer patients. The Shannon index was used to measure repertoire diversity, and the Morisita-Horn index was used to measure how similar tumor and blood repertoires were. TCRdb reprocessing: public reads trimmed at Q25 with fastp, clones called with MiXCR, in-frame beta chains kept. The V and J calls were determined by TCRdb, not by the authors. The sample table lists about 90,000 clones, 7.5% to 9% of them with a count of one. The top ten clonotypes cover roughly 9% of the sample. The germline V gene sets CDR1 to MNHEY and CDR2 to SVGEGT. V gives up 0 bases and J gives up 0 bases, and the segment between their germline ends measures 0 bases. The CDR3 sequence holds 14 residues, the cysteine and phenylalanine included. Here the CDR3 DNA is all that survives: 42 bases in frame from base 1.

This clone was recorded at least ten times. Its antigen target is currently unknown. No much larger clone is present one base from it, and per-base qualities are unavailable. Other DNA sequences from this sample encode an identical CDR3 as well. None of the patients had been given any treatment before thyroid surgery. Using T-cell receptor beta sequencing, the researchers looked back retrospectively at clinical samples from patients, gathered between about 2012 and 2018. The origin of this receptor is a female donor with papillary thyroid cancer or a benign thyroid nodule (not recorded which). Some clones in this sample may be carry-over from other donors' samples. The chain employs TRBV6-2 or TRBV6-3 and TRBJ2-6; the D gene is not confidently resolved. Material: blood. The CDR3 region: CASSYSSGANVLTF. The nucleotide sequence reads TGTGCCAGCAGTTACTCCTCTGGGGCCAACGTCCTGACTTTC.